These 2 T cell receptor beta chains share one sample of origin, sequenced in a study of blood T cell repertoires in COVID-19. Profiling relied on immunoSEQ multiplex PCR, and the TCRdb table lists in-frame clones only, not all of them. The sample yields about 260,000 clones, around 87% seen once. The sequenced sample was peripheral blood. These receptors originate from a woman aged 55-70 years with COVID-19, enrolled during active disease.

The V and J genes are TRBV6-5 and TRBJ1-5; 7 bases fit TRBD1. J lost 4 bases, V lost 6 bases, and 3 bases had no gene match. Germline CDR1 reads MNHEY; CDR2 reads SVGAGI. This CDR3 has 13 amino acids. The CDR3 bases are TGTGCCAGCAGAGGACAGGCGAATCAGCCCCAGCATTTT. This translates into CASRGQANQPQHF.

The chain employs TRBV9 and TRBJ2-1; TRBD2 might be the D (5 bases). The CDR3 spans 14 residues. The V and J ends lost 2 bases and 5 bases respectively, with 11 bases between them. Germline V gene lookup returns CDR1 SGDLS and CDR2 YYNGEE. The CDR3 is CASSVRVANNEQFF. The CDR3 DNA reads TGTGCCAGCAGCGTGCGGGTAGCTAACAATGAGCAGTTCTTC.